This TCR beta chain was documented in a study of vaccination and CD4 T cells after COVID-19 (dated by TCRdb to between 2021 and 2024). Turning to the overall study: Convalescent patients had a positive SARS-CoV-2 result on nasal swab PCR, and of these patients, nine had mild disease and one had severe disease. Six males and four females were included in the convalescent cohort, with two Hispanic individuals, seven Caucasians, two Asians and one multiracial person represented. Two doses of either the Pfizer-BioNTech BNT162b2 vaccine (n=8) or the Moderna mRNA-1273 vaccine (n=2) were administered to participants. Post-COVID blood samples were collected from convalescent patients a median of approximately 100 days after diagnosis, with a range of about 30 to 170 days. Post-vaccine blood samples were taken a median of approximately 70 days after the second vaccine dose, with a range of 14 to 241 days. The cultures were stimulated with overlapping spike peptide pools from SARS-CoV-2 and from the common cold coronaviruses HCoV-NL63, HCoV-OC43 and HCoV-229E. As controls, cultures received a CEFX viral epitope pool (the positive control), an HIV-1 Nef peptide pool (the negative control), or no peptide at all. In 10 COVID-19 convalescent patients and a handful of infection-naive healthy vaccine recipients, researchers compared the spike-specific CD4+ TCR repertoire from before mRNA vaccination with the repertoire from after. The full study reports these points: Nearly all vaccine-specific clones in convalescent patients (304 of 307) were mono-reactive for SARS-CoV-2 spike rather than cross-reactive with common cold coronaviruses. In convalescent patients, a median roughly 86% of post-vaccine SARS-CoV-2-reactive clones were detected only after vaccination, suggesting vaccine-specific priming. Relatively few convalescent patients were included in the study, and early timepoints after natural infection were not analyzed. The median number of SARS-CoV-2-reactive clonotypes rose from fewer than 25 after infection to 38 after vaccination, but the change was not significant.

Interpreted using the paper, the treatment or condition label stands for: roughly 10-day PBMC culture with coronavirus spike peptide pools or control peptides (ViraFEST assay). The study used the ViraFEST assay, which expanded antigen-specific T cells with peptide pools and then identified expanded clonotypes by TCR sequencing. The positive SARS-CoV-2 PCR tests of the convalescent patients were dated from March to December 2020, before the Alpha, Beta and Delta variants emerged in the United States. Each well held millions of PBMCs cultured with roughly 10 ug/ml peptide pools in IMDM containing roughly 5% human AB serum and roughly 9.3 IU/ml IL-2. On days 3 and 7, half of the culture medium was replaced with fresh IL-2-containing medium. CD4+ T cells were isolated after approximately eleven days of culture through negative selection using the EasySep CD4+ T cell isolation kit. Ficoll-Paque Plus gradient centrifugation was used to isolate PBMCs from whole blood, and the isolated PBMCs were then either used fresh or cryopreserved at -140C. Culture conditions were generally each tested in triplicate wells.

Concerning this clonotype itself: It lacks a known antigen. No quality values exist for individual bases; no much larger clone is one base distant.

Sequences DFQATT (CDR1) and SNEGSKA (CDR2) are obtained from the germline V gene (reference sequence). Trimming accounts for 5 bases at V and 3 bases at J, while the number of junction bases matched to no gene is 4. CDR3 length: 13 amino acids, cysteine to phenylalanine. The DNA shown is the 39-base CDR3, in frame from base 1. Libraries were constructed by PCR. At the Johns Hopkins FTIC core, DNA from the cultured CD4+ T cells underwent TCR sequencing with the Oncomine TCR Beta short-read assay. The QIAamp micro DNA kit was used to extract genomic DNA from the cultured CD4+ T cells. Oncomine TCR Beta libraries from cultured CD4+ T cells were pooled using unique dual indexes and sequenced on an Illumina iSeq 100. The original pipeline was this. Non-productive sequences were removed, and CDR3s not starting with C, not ending with F or W, or shorter than 7 amino acids were discarded. The MANAFEST web application was used to identify antigen-specific clonotypes by comparing peptide-stimulated wells against reference wells and other culture wells. To be called positive, a clone needed an FDR below 0.05, an odds ratio above 5, and a productive frequency above 0.1% in at least two of three replicate wells. A clonotype counted as cross-reactive if it showed significant expansion both in the SARS-CoV-2 spike wells and in at least one common cold coronavirus spike condition. Levenshtein distances (stringdist) and unrooted phylogenetic trees (ape) in R version 3.6.1 were used to assess CDR3 homology. TCRdb reanalyzed the raw reads on its own, using fastp at Q25 for trimming and MiXCR for clone calling, and kept in-frame beta chains. Rows are unified per CDR3 protein, each entry keeping the most common DNA and genes. The V and J calls shown here were made by TCRdb, not taken from the authors' results. Recorded for this sample are roughly 15,000 distinct CDR3 sequences; roughly 37% of them occurred a single time. The ten most abundant clones make up roughly 10% of the sample.

The receptor chain draws on TRBV20-1 and TRBJ1-5; TRBD1 aligns with 7 central bases. This TCR was sampled from a human donor who had recovered from COVID-19. The source material was CD4+ T cells from blood, cultured in vitro. The CDR3 here reads CSAQTGLNQPQHF. The DNA sequence is TGCAGTGCTCAGACAGGGCTCAATCAGCCCCAGCATTTT.